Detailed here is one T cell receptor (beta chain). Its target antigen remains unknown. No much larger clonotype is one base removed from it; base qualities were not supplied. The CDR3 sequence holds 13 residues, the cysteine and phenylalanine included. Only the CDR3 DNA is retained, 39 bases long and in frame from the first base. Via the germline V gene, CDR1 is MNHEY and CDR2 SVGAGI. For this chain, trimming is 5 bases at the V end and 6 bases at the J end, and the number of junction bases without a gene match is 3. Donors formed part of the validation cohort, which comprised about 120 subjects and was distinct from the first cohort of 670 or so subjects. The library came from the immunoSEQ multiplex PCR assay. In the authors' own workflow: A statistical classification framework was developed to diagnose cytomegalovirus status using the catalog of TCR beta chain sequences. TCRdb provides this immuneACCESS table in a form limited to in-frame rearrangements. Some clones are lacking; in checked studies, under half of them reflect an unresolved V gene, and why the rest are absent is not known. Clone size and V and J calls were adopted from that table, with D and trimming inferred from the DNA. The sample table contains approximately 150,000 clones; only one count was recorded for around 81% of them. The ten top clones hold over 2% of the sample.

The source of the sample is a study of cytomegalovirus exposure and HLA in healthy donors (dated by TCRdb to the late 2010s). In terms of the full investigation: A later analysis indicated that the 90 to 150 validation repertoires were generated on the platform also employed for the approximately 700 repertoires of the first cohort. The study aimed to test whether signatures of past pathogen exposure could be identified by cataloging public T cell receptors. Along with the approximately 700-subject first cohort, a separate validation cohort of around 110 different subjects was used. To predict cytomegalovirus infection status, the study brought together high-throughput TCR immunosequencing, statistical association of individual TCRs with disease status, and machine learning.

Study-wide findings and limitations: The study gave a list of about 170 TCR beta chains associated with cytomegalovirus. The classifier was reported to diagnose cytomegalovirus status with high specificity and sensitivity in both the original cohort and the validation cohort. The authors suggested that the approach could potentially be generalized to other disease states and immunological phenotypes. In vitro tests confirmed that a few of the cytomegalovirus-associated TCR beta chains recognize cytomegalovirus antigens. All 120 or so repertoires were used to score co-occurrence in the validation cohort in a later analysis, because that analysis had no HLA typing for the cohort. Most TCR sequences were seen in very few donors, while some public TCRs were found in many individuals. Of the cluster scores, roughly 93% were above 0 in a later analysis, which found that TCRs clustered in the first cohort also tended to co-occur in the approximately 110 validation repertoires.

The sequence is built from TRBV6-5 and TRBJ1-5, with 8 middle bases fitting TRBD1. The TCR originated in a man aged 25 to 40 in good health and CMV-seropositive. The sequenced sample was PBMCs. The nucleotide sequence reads TGTGCCAGCAGTCAGGGGGCCCGTCAGCCCCAGCATTTT. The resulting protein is CASSQGARQPQHF.